This T cell receptor (beta chain) was sequenced in a study of CD8+CD57+ T cells in acquired aplastic anemia. Study outcomes and limitations: Simpson's diversity of CD8+ cells was not significantly different in patients compared with controls. Comparison of patients with controls identified some 29 shared CD8+ CDR3 sequences.

With respect to this clonotype: Its cognate antigen is unknown.

Both TCR beta VDJ combination and CDR3 sequence profiling were carried out. Genomic DNA was the template for this profiling. Using its own MiXCR run on the reads, TCRdb lists one record per CDR3 protein. The sample contains about 48,000 distinct CDR3 sequences, approximately 72% of which appear only once. The sample consisted of sorted CD4+, CD8+, or CD8+CD57+ T cells (not recorded which) from PBMCs. This clonotype was sampled from a human donor in good health, serving as a control.

The CDR3 bases are TGTGCCACCCGAGCTAGCACAGATACGCAGTATTTT. Translating gives CATRASTDTQYF. The chain couples TRBV10-3 to TRBJ2-3, with D hard to call. The CDR3 loop spans 12 amino acids. V shed 10 bases and J shed 0 bases, with 8 bases lying between them. The germline gives CDR1 ENHRY, CDR2 SYGVKD.